This T cell receptor (beta chain) was obtained from a study of blood T cell repertoires in COVID-19 (dated by TCRdb to 2019 to 2021). With regard to the full study: The collaborator samples originated in the United States, Italy and Spain and spanned the acute and convalescent phases of COVID-19. The prospective study material was composed of cDNA or gDNA derived from T cells, B-cell-depleted T cells, or PBMCs. Subjects who had been exposed to COVID-19, were actively infected with it, or had recovered from it provided the deeply sampled blood TCRbeta repertoires that made up the dataset. The repertoires were released in a freely available public database meant as a resource for research on the immune response to SARS-CoV-2. The samples were drawn from two sources: the first 160 participants of the ongoing ImmuneRACE study, and about 1,300 subjects contributed by 6 global collaborators. A de-identified subject ID, COVID-19 status, age in years and sex were almost always included in the sample metadata. Where available, HLA class I and class II types were taken from metadata supplied by the sample provider and were not determined by assay-based typing. Study-wide findings and limitations: Clinical and demographic metadata were provided uncurated, with the amount varying by source and participant.

As regards this clone: The antigen it recognizes is unknown. Base quality data are lacking; no much larger clone is found one base away.

Based on the germline V gene, the CDR1 and CDR2 sequences are KGHDR and SFDVKD. From the cysteine up to the phenylalanine, the CDR3 has a length of 13 residues. The CDR3 DNA has 39 bases and is translated from base 1. Trimming takes 9 bases off V and 7 bases off J; junction bases not matched to a gene: 5. The collaborating institutions used their own protocols to collect whole blood in K2EDTA tubes. For TCRbeta analysis, collaborator samples were shipped as frozen whole blood, as isolated PBMCs, or as DNA extracted from either sample type. The immunoSEQ Assay, a bias-controlled multiplex PCR, was used to amplify TCRbeta CDR3 regions from genomic DNA. The authors' analysis ran thus. The number of nucleated cells in each sample was estimated by amplification of reference gene primers within the assay. Sequence reads were collapsed and filtered to measure the absolute abundance of every unique TCRbeta CDR3 rearrangement. For each sample, productive Simpson clonality was calculated as the square root of Simpson's diversity index over productive rearrangements. The source is immuneACCESS, and TCRdb retained only in-frame sequences with V and J called. Part of the clones is not carried over; for the studies checked, unresolved V genes explain less than half of this, and the remainder is unexplained. The V and J calls and clone size were taken over from that table, and D and trimming were inferred from the DNA. The sample includes some 180,000 clones, with 75% to 90% observed a single time. The ten largest clonotypes hold approximately 8.9% of the sample.

This TCR came from a woman in her fifties or sixties with acute or convalescent COVID-19. Sequencing was carried out using peripheral blood. The V gene is TRBV24-1 and the J gene is TRBJ1-6; the junction holds 7 bases that match TRBD1. The DNA is as follows: TGTGCCACCGCCCGGACAGGAAATTCACCCCTCCACTTT. This encodes CATARTGNSPLHF.